The 13 T cell receptor beta chains given below trace back to one sample, sequenced in a study of cytomegalovirus exposure and HLA in healthy donors. A multiplex PCR was run with 60 Vbeta primers and 13 Jbeta primers. Assay: immunoSEQ multiplex PCR; the TCRdb copy retains only in-frame clones and omits some. This sample carries just over 150,000 clones, roughly four fifths of them seen once, and the ten largest clones take around 3.1%. The sample was PBMCs. The receptors come from a woman aged 40 to 50 in good health and CMV-seronegative.

The chain is built from TRBV5-1 and TRBJ2-7, with D possibly matching TRBD1 (6 bases). The CDR3 is 16 amino acids. Trimming left V 0 bases short and J 2 bases short, with 15 bases between. Germline V CDR1 and CDR2: SGHRS, YFSETQ. The CDR3 DNA reads as TGCGCCAGCAGCTTGGTTCAGGGGCCATTCGCCTACGAGCAGTACTTC. It yields the protein CASSLVQGPFAYEQYF.

About this clone itself: The junction departs from germline at one end; a sequencing error may be responsible. The chain combines TRBV14 with TRBJ2-3; D is possibly TRBD2 (7 bases). This CDR3 is built from 16 residues. Germline lookup yields CDR1 SGHDN and CDR2 FVKESK. Here the CDR3 DNA reads TGTGCCAGCAGCCAAGTTGCGGGGGCCAGCAGAGATACGCAGTATTTT. Encoded protein: CASSQVAGASRDTQYF.

The J gene is TRBJ2-3, the V gene TRBV5-1; the D is unclear. V gave up 2 bases and J gave up 2 bases, with 12 bases separating them. The CDR3 is 15 amino acids. CDR1 and CDR2 (germline): SGHRS, YFSETQ. The CDR3 nucleotides read TGCGCCAGCAGCTTCAGCGATTTTAACACAGATACGCAGTATTTT. This gives the protein CASSFSDFNTDTQYF.

The chain links TRBV28 to TRBJ2-2; D is perhaps TRBD1 (6 bases). Germline assignment: CDR1 MDHEN and CDR2 SYDVKM. Trimming shortened V by 2 bases and J by 0 bases, and 13 bases separated the two germline ends. The CDR3 covers 17 residues. The CDR3 DNA reads TGTGCCAGCAGTTTAGACAGGCTTACTTCGAACACCGGGGAGCTGTTTTTT. Translated: CASSLDRLTSNTGELFF. Full variable domain (missing parts from reference TRBV28 and TRBJ2-2): DVKVTQSSRYLVKRTGEKVFLECVQDMDHENMFWYRQDPGLGLRLIYFSYDVKMKEKGDIPEGYSVSREKKERFSLILESASTNQTSMYLCASSLDRLTSNTGELFFGEGSRLTVL.

The V gene is TRBV5-1, the J gene TRBJ2-7; 9 bases map to TRBD1. CDR3 length equals 14 residues. V was pared by 1 base and J by 6 bases, with 5 bases of the junction left unmatched. Germline V gene sequence: CDR1 SGHRS, CDR2 YFSETQ. The CDR3 sequence is CASSLPGQGGEQYF. CDR3 DNA: TGCGCCAGCAGCTTGCCGGGACAGGGTGGCGAGCAGTACTTC.

This chain links TRBV5-1 with TRBJ1-4, with 7 bases aligning to TRBD1. V gave up 4 bases and J gave up 7 bases; unmatched junction bases: 13. This CDR3 region has 16 residues. CDR1 SGHRS and CDR2 YFSETQ come from the germline V gene. CDR3 coding DNA: TGCGCCAGCAGCGTAAGGCCGGGACAGTCCTTTGAAAAACTGTTTTTT. Encoded protein: CASSVRPGQSFEKLFF.

In regard to this clone: One end of the junction does not line up with germline, which may come from a read error. The CDR3 reads CSSSLDSGSGNTIYF. The CDR3 bases are TGTTCCAGCAGCTTAGACAGCGGCTCTGGAAACACCATATATTTT. The J gene is TRBJ1-3, the V gene TRBV7-9; a possible D gene is TRBD1 (5 bases). There are 15 residues in the CDR3. The V gene's germline CDR1 is SEHNR and CDR2 FQNEAQ (reference sequence).

The chain links TRBV14 to TRBJ2-3; D may be TRBD2 (7 bases). CDR1 and CDR2 from the germline V gene are SGHDN and FVKESK. The length of the CDR3 is 15 residues. V lost 3 bases to trimming and J lost 5 bases, with 15 bases between them. The CDR3 protein is CASSHFGGLGDTQYF. In DNA, the CDR3 is TGTGCCAGCAGCCATTTCGGGGGGCTTGGAGATACGCAGTATTTT.

J is TRBJ2-3 and V is TRBV27; TRBD2 is a possible D gene (5 bases). Germline CDR1 MNHEY, CDR2 SMNVEV (reference sequence). The CDR3 covers 16 residues. V gave up 5 bases and J gave up 4 bases, with 19 bases separating them. The CDR3 DNA sequence: TGTGCCAGCAGTCCCCGGGAACCAATACGTTCAGATACGCAGTATTTT. It is translated as CASSPREPIRSDTQYF.

The rearrangement links TRBV7-2 to TRBJ1-2; unclear D gene. This CDR3 has 14 residues. Trimming removed 1 base at V and 8 bases at J, with 14 bases between. Germline V CDR1 and CDR2: SGHTA, FQGNSA. The CDR3 here is CASSLDPEPGGYTF. In DNA form, the CDR3 reads TGTGCCAGCAGCTTAGACCCCGAGCCGGGAGGCTACACCTTC.

V gene TRBV29-1 combines with J gene TRBJ1-1, with 7 nucleotides matching TRBD1. CDR1 is SQVTM, CDR2 ANQGSEA, per germline. CDR3 length: 12 amino acids. The J segment lost 5 bases and the V segment lost 5 bases, leaving 5 bases of the junction unmatched. The CDR3 DNA follows: TGCAGCGTTAGGACACAGGGGACTGAAGCTTTCTTT. Translated, it gives CSVRTQGTEAFF.

This chain connects TRBV6-1 to TRBJ1-6, with D uncertain. V lost 2 bases to trimming and J lost 9 bases, with 14 bases between them. The CDR3 sequence is 15 residues long. Germline CDR1 MNHNS, CDR2 SASEGT. CDR3 protein: CASSEPGVSVSPLHF. The CDR3 DNA sequence: TGTGCCAGCAGTGAACCGGGAGTCTCCGTTTCACCCCTCCACTTT.

V is TRBV4-1 and J is TRBJ2-5; 7 bases are a match to TRBD1. The CDR3 is 16 residues long. Germline loops: CDR1 MGHRA, CDR2 YSYEKL. The J segment lost 5 bases and the V segment lost 4 bases, leaving 13 bases of the junction unmatched. The CDR3 is CASSPGTAIPQETQYF. The CDR3 bases are TGCGCCAGCAGCCCGGGGACAGCGATTCCCCAGGAGACCCAGTACTTC.